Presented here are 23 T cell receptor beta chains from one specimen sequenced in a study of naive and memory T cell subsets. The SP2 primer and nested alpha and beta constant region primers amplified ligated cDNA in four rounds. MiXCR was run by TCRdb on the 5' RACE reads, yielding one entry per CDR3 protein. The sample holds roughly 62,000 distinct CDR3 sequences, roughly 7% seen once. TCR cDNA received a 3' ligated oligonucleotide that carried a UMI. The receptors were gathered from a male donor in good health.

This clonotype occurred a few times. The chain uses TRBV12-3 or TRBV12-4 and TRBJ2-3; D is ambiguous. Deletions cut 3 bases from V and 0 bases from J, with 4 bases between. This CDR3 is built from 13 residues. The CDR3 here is CASSFASTDTQYF. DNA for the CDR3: TGTGCCAGCAGTTTTGCAAGCACAGATACGCAGTATTTT.

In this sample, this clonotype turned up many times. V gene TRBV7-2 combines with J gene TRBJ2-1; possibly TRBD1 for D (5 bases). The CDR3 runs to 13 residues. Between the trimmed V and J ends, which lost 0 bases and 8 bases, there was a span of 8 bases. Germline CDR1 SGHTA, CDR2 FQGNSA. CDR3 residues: CASSLARGDEQFF. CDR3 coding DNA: TGTGCCAGCAGCTTAGCTAGGGGCGATGAGCAGTTCTTC.

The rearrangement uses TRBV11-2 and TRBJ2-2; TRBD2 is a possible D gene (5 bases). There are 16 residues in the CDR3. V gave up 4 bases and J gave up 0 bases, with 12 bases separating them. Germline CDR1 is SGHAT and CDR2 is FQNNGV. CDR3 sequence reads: CASSSTGLSNTGELFF. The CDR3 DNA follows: TGTGCCAGCAGCTCGACCGGACTGTCGAACACCGGGGAGCTGTTTTTT.

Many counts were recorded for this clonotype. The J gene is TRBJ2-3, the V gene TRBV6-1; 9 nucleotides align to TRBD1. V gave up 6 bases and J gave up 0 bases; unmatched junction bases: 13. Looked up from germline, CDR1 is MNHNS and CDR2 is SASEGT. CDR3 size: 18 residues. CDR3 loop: CASSLQGAALSSTDTQYF. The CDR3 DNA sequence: TGTGCCAGCAGCTTACAGGGGGCTGCTCTCTCTAGCACAGATACGCAGTATTTT.

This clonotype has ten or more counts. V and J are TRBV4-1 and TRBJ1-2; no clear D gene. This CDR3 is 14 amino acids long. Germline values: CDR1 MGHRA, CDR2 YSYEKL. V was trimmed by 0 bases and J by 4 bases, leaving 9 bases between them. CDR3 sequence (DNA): TGCGCCAGCAGCCAAGAAGTGGTAGGCTATGGCTACACCTTC. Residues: CASSQEVVGYGYTF.

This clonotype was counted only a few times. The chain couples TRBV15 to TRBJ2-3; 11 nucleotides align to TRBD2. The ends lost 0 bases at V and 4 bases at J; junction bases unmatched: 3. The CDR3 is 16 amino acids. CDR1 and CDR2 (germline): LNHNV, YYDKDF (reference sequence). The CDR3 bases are TGTGCCACCAGCAGAGAGACTAGCGGGAACGCAGATACGCAGTATTTT. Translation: CATSRETSGNADTQYF.

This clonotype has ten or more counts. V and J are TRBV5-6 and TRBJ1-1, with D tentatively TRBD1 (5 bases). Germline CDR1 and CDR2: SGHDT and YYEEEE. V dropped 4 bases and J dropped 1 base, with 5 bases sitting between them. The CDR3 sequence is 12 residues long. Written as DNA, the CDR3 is TGTGCCAGCAGCCAGGGGAACACTGAAGCTTTCTTT. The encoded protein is CASSQGNTEAFF.

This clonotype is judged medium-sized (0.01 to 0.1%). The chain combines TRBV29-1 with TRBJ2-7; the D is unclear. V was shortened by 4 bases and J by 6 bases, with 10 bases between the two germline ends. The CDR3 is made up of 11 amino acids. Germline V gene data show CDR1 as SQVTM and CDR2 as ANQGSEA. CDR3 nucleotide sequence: TGCAGCGTTGTTATAGGTCCCGAGCAGTACTTC. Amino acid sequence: CSVVIGPEQYF.

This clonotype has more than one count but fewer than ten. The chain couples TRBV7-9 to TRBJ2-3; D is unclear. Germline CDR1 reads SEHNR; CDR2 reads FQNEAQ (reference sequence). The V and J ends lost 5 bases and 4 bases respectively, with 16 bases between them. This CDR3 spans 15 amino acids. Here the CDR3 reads CASSPESGPADTQYF. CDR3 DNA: TGTGCCAGCAGCCCGGAGTCGGGCCCGGCAGATACGCAGTATTTT.

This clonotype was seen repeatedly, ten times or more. The CDR3, as DNA: TGCGCCAGCGGGGGACTAGCTGATTCCTACGAGCAGTACTTC. This gives the protein CASGGLADSYEQYF. The genes are TRBV4-1 and TRBJ2-7, with 9 nucleotides matching TRBD2. The germline gives CDR1 MGHRA, CDR2 YSYEKL. V gave up 8 bases and J gave up 1 base; unmatched junction bases: 6. CDR3 length equals 14 residues.

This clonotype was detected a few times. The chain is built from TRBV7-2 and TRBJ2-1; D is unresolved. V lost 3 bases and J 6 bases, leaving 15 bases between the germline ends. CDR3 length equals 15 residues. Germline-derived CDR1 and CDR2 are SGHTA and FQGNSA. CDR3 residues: CASSFVRTQSNEQFF. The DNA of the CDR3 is TGTGCCAGCAGCTTTGTGAGGACGCAGAGCAATGAGCAGTTCTTC.

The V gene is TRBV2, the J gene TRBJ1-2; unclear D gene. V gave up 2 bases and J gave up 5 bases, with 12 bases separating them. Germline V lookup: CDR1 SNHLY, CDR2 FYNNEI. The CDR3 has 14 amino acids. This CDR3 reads CASSELSTVYGYTF. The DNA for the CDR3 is TGTGCCAGCAGTGAATTGTCTACAGTATATGGCTACACCTTC.

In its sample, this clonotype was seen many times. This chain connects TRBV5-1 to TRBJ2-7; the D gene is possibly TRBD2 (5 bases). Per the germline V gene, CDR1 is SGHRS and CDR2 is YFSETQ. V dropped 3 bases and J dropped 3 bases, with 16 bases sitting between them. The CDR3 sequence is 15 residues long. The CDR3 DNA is TGCGCCAGCAGCTCAACGACCGATCGGGGCTACGAGCAGTACTTC. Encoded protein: CASSSTTDRGYEQYF.

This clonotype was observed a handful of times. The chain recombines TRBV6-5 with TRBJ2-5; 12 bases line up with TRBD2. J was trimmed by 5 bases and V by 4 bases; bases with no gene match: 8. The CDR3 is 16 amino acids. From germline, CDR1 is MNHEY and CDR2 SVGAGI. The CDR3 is CASSSFLAGGPETQYF. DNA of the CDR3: TGTGCCAGCAGTTCCTTCCTAGCGGGAGGGCCGGAGACCCAGTACTTC.

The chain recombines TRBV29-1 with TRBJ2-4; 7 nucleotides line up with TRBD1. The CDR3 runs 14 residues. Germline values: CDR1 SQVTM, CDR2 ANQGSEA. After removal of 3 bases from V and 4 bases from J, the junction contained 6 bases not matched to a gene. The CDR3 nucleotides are TGCAGCGTTGAGACGGGACAGACTAAAAACATTCAGTACTTC. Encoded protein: CSVETGQTKNIQYF.

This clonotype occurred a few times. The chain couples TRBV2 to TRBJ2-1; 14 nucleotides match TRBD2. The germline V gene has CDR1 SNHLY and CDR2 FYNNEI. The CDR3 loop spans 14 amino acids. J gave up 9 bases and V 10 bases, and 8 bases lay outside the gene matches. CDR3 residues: CATSGTSGRGEQFF. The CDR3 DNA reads TGTGCCACATCCGGGACTAGCGGGAGAGGTGAGCAGTTCTTC.

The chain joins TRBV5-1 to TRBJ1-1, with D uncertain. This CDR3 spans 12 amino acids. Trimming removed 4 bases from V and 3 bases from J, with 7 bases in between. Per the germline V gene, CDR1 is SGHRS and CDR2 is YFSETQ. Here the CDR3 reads CASSLDYTEAFF. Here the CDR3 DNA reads TGCGCCAGCAGCCTCGATTACACTGAAGCTTTCTTT.

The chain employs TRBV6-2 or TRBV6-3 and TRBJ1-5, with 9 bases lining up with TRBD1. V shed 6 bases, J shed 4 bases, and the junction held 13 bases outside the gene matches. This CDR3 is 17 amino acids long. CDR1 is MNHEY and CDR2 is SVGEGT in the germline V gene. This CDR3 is CASSSGTGLGGNQPQHF. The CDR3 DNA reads TGTGCCAGCAGCTCCGGGACAGGGTTGGGGGGGAATCAGCCCCAGCATTTT.

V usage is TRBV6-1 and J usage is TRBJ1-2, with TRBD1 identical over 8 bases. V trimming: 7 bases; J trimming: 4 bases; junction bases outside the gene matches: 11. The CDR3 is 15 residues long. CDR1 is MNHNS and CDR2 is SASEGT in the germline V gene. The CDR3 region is CASIPRTGSAYGYTF. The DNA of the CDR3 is TGTGCCAGCATTCCCCGGACAGGGTCGGCCTATGGCTACACCTTC.

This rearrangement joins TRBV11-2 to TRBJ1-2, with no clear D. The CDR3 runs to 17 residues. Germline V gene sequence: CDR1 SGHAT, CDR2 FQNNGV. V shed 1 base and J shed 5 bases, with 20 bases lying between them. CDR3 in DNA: TGTGCCAGCAGCTTAGGCCTTTCGTCCGGAGTGTCGTATGGCTACACCTTC. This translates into CASSLGLSSGVSYGYTF.

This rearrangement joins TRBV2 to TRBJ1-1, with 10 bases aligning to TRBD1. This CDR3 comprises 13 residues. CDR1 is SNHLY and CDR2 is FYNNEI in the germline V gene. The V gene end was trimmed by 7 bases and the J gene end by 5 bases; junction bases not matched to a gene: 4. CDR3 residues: CASIRDRGTEAFF. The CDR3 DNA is TGTGCCAGCATTCGGGACAGGGGAACTGAAGCTTTCTTT. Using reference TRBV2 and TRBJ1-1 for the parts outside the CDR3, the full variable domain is EPEVTQTPSHQVTQMGQEVILRCVPISNHLYFYWYRQILGQKVEFLVSFYNNEISEKSEIFDDQFSVERPDGSNFTLKIRSTKLEDSAMYFCASIRDRGTEAFFGQGTRLTVV.

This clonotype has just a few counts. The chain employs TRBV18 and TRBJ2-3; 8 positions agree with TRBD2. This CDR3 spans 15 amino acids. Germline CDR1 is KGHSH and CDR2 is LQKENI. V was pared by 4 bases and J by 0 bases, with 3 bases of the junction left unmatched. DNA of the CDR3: TGTGCCAGCTCACTCGGGAGGGGAAGCACAGATACGCAGTATTTT. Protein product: CASSLGRGSTDTQYF. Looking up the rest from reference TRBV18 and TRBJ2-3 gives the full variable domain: NAGVMQNPRHLVRRRGQEARLRCSPMKGHSHVYWYRQLPEEGLKFMVYLQKENIIDESGMPKERFSAEFPKEGPSILRIQQVVRGDSAAYFCASSLGRGSTDTQYFGPGTRLTVL.

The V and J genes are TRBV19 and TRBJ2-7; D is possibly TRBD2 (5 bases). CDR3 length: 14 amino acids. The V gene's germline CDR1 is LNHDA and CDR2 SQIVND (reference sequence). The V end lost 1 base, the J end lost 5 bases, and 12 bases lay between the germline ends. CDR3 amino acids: CASSIGGLSHEQYF. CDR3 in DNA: TGTGCCAGTAGTATAGGCGGGTTAAGCCACGAGCAGTACTTC.